Shown below are 26 T cell receptor beta chains from a single sample sequenced in a study of T cell repertoires in cytomegalovirus infection. TCRdb redid the calling of the reads with MiXCR, one entry per CDR3 protein. Here the sample spans 600,000 to 700,000 distinct CDR3 sequences, roughly 30% being singletons. No antigens are known for them. Sequencing used cultured PBMCs, obtained from culture after CMV antigen stimulation. The origin of the receptors is a human donor in good health (CMV status not recorded). Some clones in this sample may be carry-over from other donors' samples.

In nucleotides, the CDR3 is TGTGCCAGCAGATCTCAGGGGGCGCTTGGTGAAAAACTGTTTTTT. Translating gives CASRSQGALGEKLFF. The chain uses TRBV12-3 or TRBV12-4 and TRBJ1-4, with 8 bases identical to TRBD1. This CDR3 is 15 amino acids long. The trim removed 6 bases at V and 7 bases at J, leaving 10 bases unmatched.

The genes are TRBV4-3 and TRBJ2-2; 14 positions agree with TRBD2. The V gene's germline CDR1 is LGHNA and CDR2 YSLEER. J gave up 5 bases and V 4 bases, and 3 bases lay outside the gene matches. There are 16 residues in the CDR3. The CDR3 bases are TGCGCCAGCAGCCGACTAGCGGGAGGGGTAACCGGGGAGCTGTTTTTT. Translating gives CASSRLAGGVTGELFF.

The rearrangement links TRBV20-1 to TRBJ2-7, with 7 bases fitting TRBD2. Germline V gene sequence: CDR1 DFQATT, CDR2 SNEGSKA (reference sequence). V dropped 5 bases and J dropped 2; count of bases not matched to a gene: 9. The CDR3 is made up of 14 amino acids. Here the CDR3 DNA reads TGCAGTGCTCGAATAGCGGGTCGTACCTACGAGCAGTACTTC. As protein: CSARIAGRTYEQYF.

The V gene is TRBV4-2, the J gene TRBJ1-2, with no clear D. The CDR3 length is 15 residues. V shed 1 base and J shed 6 bases, with 15 bases lying between them. Germline loops: CDR1 LGHNA, CDR2 YNFKEQ. The CDR3 region has the DNA TGTGCCAGCAGCCAAGGGGGAGGGTGGGAAGATGGCTACACCTTC. Translated: CASSQGGGWEDGYTF.

The chain employs TRBV7-8 and TRBJ1-6, with 9 bases matching TRBD1. The CDR3 covers 16 residues. The germline V gene has CDR1 SGHVS and CDR2 FQNEAQ. Germline trimming cut 5 bases from V and 7 bases from J; bases unmatched to any gene: 9. CDR3 nucleotide sequence: TGTGCCAGCAGCCTCGCCCTTGGACAGGGGAATTCACCCCTCCACTTT. This gives the protein CASSLALGQGNSPLHF.

This clonotype occurred many times. This chain uses TRBV11-2 with TRBJ2-2; 9 bases map to TRBD2. J gave up 4 bases and V 1 base, and 4 bases lay outside the gene matches. The V gene's germline CDR1 is SGHAT and CDR2 FQNNGV. The CDR3 length is 16 residues. CDR3 coding DNA: TGTGCCAGCAGCTTAGTTGCGGGAGGGGGCACCGGGGAGCTGTTTTTT. Protein: CASSLVAGGGTGELFF.

V gene TRBV7-2 combines with J gene TRBJ1-1, with D hard to call. Germline CDR1 and CDR2: SGHTA and FQGNSA. V was pared by 4 bases and J by 7 bases, with 7 bases between. This CDR3 has 11 amino acids. CDR3 in amino acids: CASSWRGEAFF. The DNA of the CDR3 is TGTGCCAGCAGCTGGCGCGGTGAAGCTTTCTTT.

J is TRBJ2-5 and V is TRBV20-1; 8 positions match TRBD1. Germline V gene lookup returns CDR1 DFQATT and CDR2 SNEGSKA (reference sequence). The V segment lost 3 bases and the J segment 7 bases; nucleotides outside the gene matches: 7. The length of the CDR3 is 13 residues. The CDR3 nucleotides are TGCAGTGCTAGCCGACAGGGGCGCGGGACCCAGTACTTC. This sequence encodes CSASRQGRGTQYF.

This clonotype was detected a few times. The chain's CDR3 is CASRAGVEAFF. CDR3 DNA sequence: TGTGCCAGCAGAGCGGGAGTCGAAGCTTTCTTT. The V gene is TRBV12-3 or TRBV12-4, the J gene TRBJ1-1; no clear D. This CDR3 spans 11 amino acids. V was shortened by 6 bases and J by 8 bases, with 10 bases between the two germline ends.

This rearrangement joins TRBV20-1 to TRBJ2-5; unclear D gene. V was clipped by 0 bases and J by 0 bases, with 14 bases between them. The CDR3 spans 16 residues. Germline assignment: CDR1 DFQATT and CDR2 SNEGSKA (reference sequence). CDR3 nucleotides: TGCAGTGCTAGAGATCCAGGACGTTCCCACCAAGAGACCCAGTACTTC. It specifies CSARDPGRSHQETQYF.

V and J are TRBV7-4 and TRBJ2-5, with D tentatively TRBD1 (6 bases). The CDR3 has 15 residues. Looked up from germline, CDR1 is SGHVT and CDR2 is SQSDAQ. V was trimmed by 5 bases and J by 1 base, leaving 14 bases between them. The CDR3 nucleotides are TGTGCCAGCAGCACTCCACAGGGCCCCCAAGAGACCCAGTACTTC. Amino acid sequence: CASSTPQGPQETQYF.

Concerning this clonotype: The final CDR3 position lacks the conserved phenylalanine or tryptophan, pointing to a likely read error. The chain combines TRBV20-1 with TRBJ2-7; D might be TRBD1 (6 bases). Trimming removed 4 bases from V and 3 bases from J, with 13 bases in between. CDR3 length: 13 amino acids. Germline lookup yields CDR1 DFQATT and CDR2 SNEGSKA (reference sequence). The CDR3 DNA is TGCAGTGCTACATTGGACAGATACTACGAGCAGTACCTC. This codes for CSATLDRYYEQYL.

This clonotype occurred many times. The chain joins TRBV7-2 to TRBJ2-3; D unclear. The V gene's germline CDR1 is SGHTA and CDR2 FQGNSA. There are 11 residues in the CDR3. V lost 3 bases, J lost 6 bases, and 4 bases lay in between. The CDR3 DNA sequence: TGTGCCAGCAGCTTCATGGATACGCAGTATTTT. It codes for CASSFMDTQYF.

This rearrangement joins TRBV7-6 to TRBJ1-3; no clear D. There are 15 residues in the CDR3. V lost 4 bases, J lost 0 bases, and 10 bases lay in between. Germline V gene lookup returns CDR1 SGHVS and CDR2 FNYEAQ. The CDR3 sequence is CASSSEDSSGNTIYF. CDR3 in DNA: TGTGCCAGCAGCTCAGAAGATAGCTCTGGAAACACCATATATTTT.

There are many counts of this clonotype. This rearrangement joins TRBV7-2 to TRBJ2-3; the D is unclear. The germline V and J ends were trimmed by 2 bases and 2 bases, with 23 bases remaining between them. Looked up from germline, CDR1 is SGHTA and CDR2 is FQGNSA. CDR3 length equals 19 residues. The CDR3 nucleotides are TGTGCCAGCAGCTTATCTTTTTCCTACTATCAAAATCCCACAGATACGCAGTATTTT. Translated, it gives CASSLSFSYYQNPTDTQYF.

CDR3 DNA sequence: TGTGCCAGCAGCCGCGAACAGGGCGCCGGTGGCTACACCTTC. Protein product: CASSREQGAGGYTF. The chain couples TRBV7-2 to TRBJ1-2; D might be TRBD1 (6 bases). Per germline, CDR1 SGHTA and CDR2 FQGNSA. Trimming took 5 bases from V and 7 from J, leaving 17 bases between them. The CDR3 is 14 amino acids. Drawing the rest from reference TRBV7-2 and TRBJ1-2, the complete variable domain is GAGVSQSPSNKVTEKGKDVELRCDPISGHTALYWYRQSLGQGLEFLIYFQGNSAPDKSGLPSDRFSAERTGGSVSTLTIQRTQQEDSAVYLCASSREQGAGGYTFGSGTRLTVV.

In nucleotides, the CDR3 is TGTGCCAGCAGTTCCCCGGGACAGGGGAGACAGCCCCAGCATTTT. Translating gives CASSSPGQGRQPQHF. The chain joins TRBV6-1 to TRBJ1-5, with TRBD1 matching over 10 bases. CDR3 length: 15 residues. Germline assignment: CDR1 MNHNS and CDR2 SASEGT. J lost 7 bases, V lost 5 bases, and 8 bases had no gene match.

The CDR3 spells CASSEVISGADTQYF. DNA of the CDR3: TGTGCCAGCAGCGAGGTTATCAGCGGCGCAGATACGCAGTATTTT. The chain joins TRBV7-6 to TRBJ2-3, with a tentative D call TRBD2 (5 bases). Trimming stripped 5 bases from V and 4 bases from J, with 16 bases between. The CDR3 is made up of 15 amino acids. CDR1 is SGHVS, CDR2 FNYEAQ, per germline.

V is TRBV5-6 and J is TRBJ2-7, with 12 bases lining up with TRBD2. CDR3 length: 16 residues. V dropped 4 bases and J dropped 3; count of bases not matched to a gene: 8. CDR1 is SGHDT, CDR2 YYEEEE, per germline. The CDR3 sequence is CASSLLTSGSFYEQYF. The DNA for the CDR3 is TGTGCCAGCAGCCTCTTGACTAGCGGGAGTTTCTACGAGCAGTACTTC.

The chain has TRBV25-1 and TRBJ1-3; D is possibly TRBD1 (5 bases). The V and J ends lost 0 bases and 2 bases respectively, with 8 bases between them. CDR1 and CDR2 (germline): MGHDK, SYGVNS. The CDR3 loop spans 15 amino acids. CDR3 sequence (DNA): TGTGCCAGCAGTGAATACGGGGGTACTGGAAACACCATATATTTT. Protein sequence: CASSEYGGTGNTIYF.

The chain links TRBV6-5 to TRBJ1-5; D unresolved. The CDR3 length is 14 residues. V lost 6 bases and J lost 4, with 13 bases in between. Germline V gives CDR1 MNHEY, CDR2 SVGAGI. The DNA for the CDR3 is TGTGCCAGCAGGAACATGGGGTGGAATCAGCCCCAGCATTTT. It codes for CASRNMGWNQPQHF.

This clonotype was seen at least ten times. J is TRBJ1-2 and V is TRBV7-2; D gene ambiguous. V was trimmed by 1 base and J by 4 bases, leaving 7 bases between them. Germline V gives CDR1 SGHTA, CDR2 FQGNSA. The CDR3 runs to 13 residues. The CDR3 coding sequence is TGTGCCAGCAGCTTAGGGGCCGGCTATGGCTACACCTTC. It yields the protein CASSLGAGYGYTF.

The sample holds a few counts of this clonotype. The rearrangement links TRBV12-3 or TRBV12-4 to TRBJ1-5; 7 nucleotides align to TRBD1. There are 19 residues in the CDR3. J was trimmed by 0 bases and V by 2 bases; bases with no gene match: 13. The CDR3 spells CASSLPRGRGPYSNQPQHF. For the CDR3, the DNA is TGTGCCAGCAGTTTACCGAGGGGGCGCGGCCCTTATAGCAATCAGCCCCAGCATTTT.

In its sample, this clonotype was seen a few times. The chain links TRBV6-1 to TRBJ1-2; D uncertain. The CDR3 consists of 13 residues. Trimming pared 6 bases from V and 4 bases from J, leaving 12 bases between. Germline loops: CDR1 MNHNS, CDR2 SASEGT. The CDR3 sequence is CASSGEGVYGYTF. The CDR3 DNA reads TGTGCCAGCAGCGGCGAGGGAGTCTATGGCTACACCTTC.

This clonotype was seen only a few times. This chain joins TRBV10-3 and TRBJ1-3; D perhaps matches TRBD1 (6 bases). The V and J ends lost 0 bases and 2 bases respectively, with 8 bases between them. Germline lookup yields CDR1 ENHRY and CDR2 SYGVKD. The CDR3 is made up of 15 amino acids. CDR3 bases: TGTGCCATCAGTGAGTCAACAGGGACTGGAAACACCATATATTTT. It translates to CAISESTGTGNTIYF.

V and J are TRBV7-2 and TRBJ1-2, with a possible D match to TRBD1 (5 bases). Trimming took 5 bases from V and 4 from J, leaving 11 bases between them. Germline loops: CDR1 SGHTA, CDR2 FQGNSA. The CDR3 sequence is 13 residues long. CDR3: CASSLGTSYGYTF. DNA for the CDR3: TGTGCCAGCAGCCTCGGGACGTCCTATGGCTACACCTTC.